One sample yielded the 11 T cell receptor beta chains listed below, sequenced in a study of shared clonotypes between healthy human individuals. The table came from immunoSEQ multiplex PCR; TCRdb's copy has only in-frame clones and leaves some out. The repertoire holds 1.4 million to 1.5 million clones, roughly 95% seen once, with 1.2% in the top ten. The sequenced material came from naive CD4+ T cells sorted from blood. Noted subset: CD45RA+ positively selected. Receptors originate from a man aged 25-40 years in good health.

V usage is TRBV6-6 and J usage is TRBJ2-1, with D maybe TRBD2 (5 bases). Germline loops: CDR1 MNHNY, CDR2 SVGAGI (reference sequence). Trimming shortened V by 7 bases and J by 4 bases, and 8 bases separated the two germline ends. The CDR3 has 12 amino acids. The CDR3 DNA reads TGTGCCAGCAATCGGGGTTACAATGAGCAGTTCTTC. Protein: CASNRGYNEQFF.

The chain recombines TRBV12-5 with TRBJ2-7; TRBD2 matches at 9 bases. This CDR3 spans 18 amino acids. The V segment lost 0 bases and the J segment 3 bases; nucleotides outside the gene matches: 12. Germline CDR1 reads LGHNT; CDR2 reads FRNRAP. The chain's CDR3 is CASGLVMIISGRNYEQYF. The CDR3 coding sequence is TGTGCTAGTGGTTTGGTAATGATTATTAGCGGGAGAAACTACGAGCAGTACTTC.

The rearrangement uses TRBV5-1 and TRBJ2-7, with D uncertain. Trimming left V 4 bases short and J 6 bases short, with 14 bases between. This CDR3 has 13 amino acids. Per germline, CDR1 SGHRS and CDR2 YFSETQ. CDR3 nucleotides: TGCGCCAGCAGCCGCCCCACCGTCGGCGAGCAGTACTTC. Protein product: CASSRPTVGEQYF.

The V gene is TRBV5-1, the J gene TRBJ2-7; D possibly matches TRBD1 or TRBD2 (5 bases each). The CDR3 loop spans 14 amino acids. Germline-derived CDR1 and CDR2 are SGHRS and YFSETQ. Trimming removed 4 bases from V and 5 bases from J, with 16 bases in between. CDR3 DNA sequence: TGCGCCAGCAGCCAGCCGGGACCCACAAACGAGCAGTACTTC. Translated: CASSQPGPTNEQYF.

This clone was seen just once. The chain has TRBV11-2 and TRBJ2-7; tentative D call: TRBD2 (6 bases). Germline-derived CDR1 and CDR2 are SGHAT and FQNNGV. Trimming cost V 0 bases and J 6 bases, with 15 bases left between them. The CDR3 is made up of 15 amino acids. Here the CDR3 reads CASSLDIGTAAEQYF. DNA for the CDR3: TGTGCCAGCAGCTTAGATATCGGGACTGCCGCCGAGCAGTACTTC. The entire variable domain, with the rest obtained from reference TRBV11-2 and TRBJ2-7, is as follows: EAGVAQSPRYKIIEKRQSVAFWCNPISGHATLYWYQQILGQGPKLLIQFQNNGVVDDSQLPKDRFSAERLKGVDSTLKIQPAKLEDSAVYLCASSLDIGTAAEQYFGPGTRLTVT.

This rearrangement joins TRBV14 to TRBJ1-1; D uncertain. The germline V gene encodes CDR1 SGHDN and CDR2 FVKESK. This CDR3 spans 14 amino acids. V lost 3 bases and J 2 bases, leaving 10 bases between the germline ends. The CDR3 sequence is CASSQTGINTEAFF. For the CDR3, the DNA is TGTGCCAGCAGCCAGACCGGAATAAACACTGAAGCTTTCTTT.

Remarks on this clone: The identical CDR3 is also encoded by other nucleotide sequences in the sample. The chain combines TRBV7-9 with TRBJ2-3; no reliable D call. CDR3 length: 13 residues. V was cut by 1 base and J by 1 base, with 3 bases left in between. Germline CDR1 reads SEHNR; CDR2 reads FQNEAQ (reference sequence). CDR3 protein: CASSLGGTDTQYF. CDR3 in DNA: TGTGCCAGCAGCTTAGGAGGCACAGATACGCAGTATTTT.

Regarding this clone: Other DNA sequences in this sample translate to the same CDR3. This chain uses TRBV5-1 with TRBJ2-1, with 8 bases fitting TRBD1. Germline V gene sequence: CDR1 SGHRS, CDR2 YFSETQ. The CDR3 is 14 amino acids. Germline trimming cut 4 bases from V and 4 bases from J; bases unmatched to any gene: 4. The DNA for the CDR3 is TGCGCCAGCAGCAGCGGACAGGGATACAATGAGCAGTTCTTC. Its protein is CASSSGQGYNEQFF.

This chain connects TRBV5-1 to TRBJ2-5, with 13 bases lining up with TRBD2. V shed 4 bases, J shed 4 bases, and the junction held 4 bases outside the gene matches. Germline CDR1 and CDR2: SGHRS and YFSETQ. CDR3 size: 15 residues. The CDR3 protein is CASSLGLAGLETQYF. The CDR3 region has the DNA TGCGCCAGCAGCCTGGGACTAGCGGGGCTAGAGACCCAGTACTTC.

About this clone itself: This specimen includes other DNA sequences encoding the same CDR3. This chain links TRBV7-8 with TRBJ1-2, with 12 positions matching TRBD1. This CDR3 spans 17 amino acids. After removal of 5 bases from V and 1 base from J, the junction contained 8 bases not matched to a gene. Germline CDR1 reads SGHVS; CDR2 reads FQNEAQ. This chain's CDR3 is CASSLEGQGAINYGYTF. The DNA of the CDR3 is TGTGCCAGCAGCCTAGAGGGACAGGGGGCAATTAACTATGGCTACACCTTC.

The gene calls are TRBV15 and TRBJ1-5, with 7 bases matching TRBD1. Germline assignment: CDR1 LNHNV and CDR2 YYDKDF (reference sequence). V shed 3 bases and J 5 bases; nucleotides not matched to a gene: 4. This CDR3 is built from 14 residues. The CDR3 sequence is CATSRTGKDQPQHF. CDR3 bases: TGTGCCACCAGCAGGACAGGGAAAGATCAGCCCCAGCATTTT.